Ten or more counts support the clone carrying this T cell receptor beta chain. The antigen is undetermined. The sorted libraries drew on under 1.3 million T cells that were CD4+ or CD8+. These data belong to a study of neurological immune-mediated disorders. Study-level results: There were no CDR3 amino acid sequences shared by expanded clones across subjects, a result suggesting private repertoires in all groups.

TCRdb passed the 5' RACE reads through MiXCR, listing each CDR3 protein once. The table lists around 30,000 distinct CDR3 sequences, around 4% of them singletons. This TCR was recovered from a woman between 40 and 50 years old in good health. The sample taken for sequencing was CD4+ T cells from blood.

The CDR3 DNA reads as TGCGCCAGCAGCTCGACAGCTAGCACAGATACGCAGTATTTT. This sequence encodes CASSSTASTDTQYF. The rearrangement links TRBV5-1 to TRBJ2-3; D is possibly TRBD1 (5 bases). Germline CDR1 reads SGHRS; CDR2 reads YFSETQ. Trimming took 3 bases from V and 0 from J, leaving 8 bases between them. The CDR3 loop spans 14 amino acids. The full variable domain, its missing parts supplied by reference TRBV5-1 and TRBJ2-3, is KAGVTQTPRYLIKTRGQQVTLSCSPISGHRSVSWYQQTPGQGLQFLFEYFSETQRNKGNFPGRFSGRQFSNSRSEMNVSTLELGDSALYLCASSSTASTDTQYFGPGTRLTVL.